Sequencing of this TCR beta chain was carried out in a study of vaccination effects on CD4 cells after COVID-19 (dated 2022 in TCRdb). Regarding the study in general: Participants received two doses of either the BNT162b2 or the mRNA-1273 mRNA SARS-CoV-2 vaccine. Pre-vaccine samples from a couple of convalescent patients were drawn 16 days and one week before the first dose, 142 and 148 days after COVID-19 diagnosis. SARS-CoV-2 spike-specific CD4+ TCR repertoires from before and after mRNA vaccination were compared in COVID-19 convalescent patients and in infection-naive vaccine recipients. Altogether, around 9 COVID-19 convalescent patients and a handful of SARS-CoV-2-naive healthy vaccine recipients made up the full study. Cultures from other donors in the study were sequenced using the Oncomine TCR Beta short-read assay on an Illumina iSeq 100.

This clone was counted between two and nine times. Its target antigen remains unknown. No base-level quality is on record; no much larger clone is a single base apart. What the study reported, not specific to this receptor: The study was limited by a small number of convalescent patients and lacked early post-infection timepoints. Among convalescent patients, the spike-reactive repertoire after vaccination was made up mainly of new vaccine-induced clones that were largely distinct from the clones induced by infection. Clones induced by infection and clones induced by vaccination both contracted markedly at late timepoints after vaccination, which fits with T cell responses waning over time.

To identify antigen-specific CD4+ T cell clonotypes by their expansion, the ViraFEST assay first stimulated PBMC with viral peptide pools and then applied TCR sequencing. After approximately eleven days of culture, CD4+ T cells were isolated with the EasySep CD4+ T cell isolation kit. Convalescent patients had PCR-confirmed SARS-CoV-2 infection between March and December 2020, before Alpha, Beta and Delta variants emerged in the United States. Each well held two million PBMC cultured in IMDM containing around 5% human AB serum, roughly 9.6 IU/ml IL-2 and gentamicin, along with approximately 10 ug/ml peptides. On days 3 and 7, half of the culture medium was replaced with fresh IL-2-containing medium. Unless otherwise noted, each peptide stimulation condition was cultured in triplicate wells. Using Ficoll-Paque Plus gradient centrifugation, PBMC were separated from whole blood and then either used fresh or cryopreserved at -140C. Overlapping peptide pools spanned the spike proteins of SARS-CoV-2 and the common cold coronaviruses HCoV-NL63, HCoV-OC43 and HCoV-229E. Genomic DNA was extracted from cultured CD4+ T cells with the QIAamp micro DNA kit.

Libraries were constructed by the immunoSEQ multiplex PCR assay. DNA from the cultured, isolated CD4+ T cells was subjected to TCR beta CDR3 sequencing. Concerning the study's data processing: Non-productive TCR sequences were removed and reads were trimmed to the CDR3 region, keeping CDR3s of at least 7 amino acids. Antigen-specific clonotypes were identified with the MANAFEST web app by comparing expansion in peptide wells against reference cultures. For clones to be considered positive, expansion at FDR<0.05 versus reference and all other wells, an odds ratio above 5, and a frequency above 0.1% in two replicate wells were required. Clonotypes significantly expanded in SARS-CoV-2 spike wells and in at least one common cold coronavirus spike condition were defined as cross-reactive. CDR3 similarity was assessed by Levenshtein distance using the stringdist R package, and unrooted trees were constructed with ape in R 3.6.1. The table comes from immuneACCESS by way of TCRdb, which keeps in-frame sequences with V and J called. Part of the clones is missing from these tables; in studies checked, under half for an unresolved V gene and the rest for unknown reasons. That table supplies the V and J calls and clone size; D and trimming were determined from the DNA. For this sample the table gives roughly 25,000 clones, of which about 77% were detected only once. The ten largest clones take up roughly 19% of the sample.

Its CDR3 holds 12 amino acids, cysteine through phenylalanine. The only DNA kept is the CDR3, 36 bases in frame from the first base. Between the V and J ends, shortened by 2 bases and 10 bases respectively, the junction contains 9 bases. CDR1 and CDR2 are read off the germline V gene as SGHRS and YFSETQ. The material sequenced was CD4+ T cells from PBMCs cultured with HCoV-NL63 spike peptides, taken before COVID-19 vaccination. The cell subset or site label of this sample denotes: HCoV-NL63 spike overlapping peptide pool stimulation. Recombination linked TRBV5-1 to TRBJ1-4; TRBD1 is a possible D gene, resting on 6 matching bases. The receptor comes from a human donor who had a prior SARS-CoV-2 infection. CDR3 region: CASSLQGGKLFF. The DNA is TGCGCCAGCAGCTTACAGGGAGGAAAACTGTTTTTT.